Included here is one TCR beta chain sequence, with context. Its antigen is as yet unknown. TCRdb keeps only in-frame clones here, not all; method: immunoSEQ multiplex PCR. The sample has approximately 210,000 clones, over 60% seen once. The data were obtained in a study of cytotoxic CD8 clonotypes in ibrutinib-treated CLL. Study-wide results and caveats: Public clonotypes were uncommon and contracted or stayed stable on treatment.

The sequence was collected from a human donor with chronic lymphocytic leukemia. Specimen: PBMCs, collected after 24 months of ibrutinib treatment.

The CDR3 sequence: CAWSWSTQGNEQYF. The CDR3 nucleotides read TGTGCCTGGAGCTGGAGTACGCAGGGCAACGAGCAGTACTTC. The chain is built from TRBV30 and TRBJ2-7; tentative D call: TRBD1 (5 bases). This CDR3 is built from 14 residues. Trimming cost V 3 bases and J 5 bases, with 17 bases left between them. Germline V gene data show CDR1 as GTSNPN and CDR2 as SVGIG (reference sequence).